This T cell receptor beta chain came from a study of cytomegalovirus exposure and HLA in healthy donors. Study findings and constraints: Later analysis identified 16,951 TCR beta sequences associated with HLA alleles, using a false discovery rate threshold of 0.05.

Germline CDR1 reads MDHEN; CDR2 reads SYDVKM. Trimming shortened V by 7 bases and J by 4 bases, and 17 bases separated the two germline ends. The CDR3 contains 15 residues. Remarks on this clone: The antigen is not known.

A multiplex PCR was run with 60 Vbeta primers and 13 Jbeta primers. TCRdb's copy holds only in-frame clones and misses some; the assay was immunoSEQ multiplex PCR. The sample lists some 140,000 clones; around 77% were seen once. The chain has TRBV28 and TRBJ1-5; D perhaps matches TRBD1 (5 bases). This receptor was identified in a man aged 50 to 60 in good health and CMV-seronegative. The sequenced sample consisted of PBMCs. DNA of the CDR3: TGTGCCAGCAATTCCCAAGGGGCATGGAATCAGCCCCAGCATTTT. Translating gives CASNSQGAWNQPQHF.